The sequence of this TCR beta chain was determined in a study of blood T cell repertoires in COVID-19. Whole-study context: Sites across the United States, Italy and Spain contributed samples from acute and convalescent COVID-19. PBMCs, B-cell-depleted T cells, or T cells were the source of the cDNA or gDNA that made up the material.

The germline gives CDR1 SGHRS, CDR2 YFSETQ. Trimming took off 4 bases at V and 5 bases at J, with 14 bases between the two ends. The CDR3 runs 14 residues. Per the authors' pipeline: It was from reference gene primer amplification that nucleated cell counts were estimated. Measured with immunoSEQ multiplex PCR; TCRdb has only the in-frame clones, and not every one. The V and J calls and clone size come from that table; D and trimming were worked out from the DNA. Of approximately 40,000 clones in the sample, approximately 86% were seen once. The count of this clone is one. What was sequenced was peripheral blood. The V gene is TRBV5-1, the J gene TRBJ2-3; D not certain. This clonotype was sampled from a man aged 60-69 years with acute or convalescent COVID-19. CDR3 region: CASSPPTVLDTQYF. DNA for the CDR3: TGCGCCAGCAGCCCTCCGACTGTTTTAGATACGCAGTATTTT.